Sequencing of this TCR beta chain was carried out in a study of T cell responses to AZD1222 COVID-19 vaccine. Study-level information: Second doses at about 4 or about 12 weeks were pooled.

Remarks on this clone: The antigen remains unidentified.

Only in-frame clones appear in the TCRdb table, and some are missing; sequencing was by immunoSEQ multiplex PCR. The table includes 180,000 or so clones, roughly 91% detected once. Study outcomes and limitations: At baseline, just six or seven AZD1222 recipients tested seropositive. Most donors were white British and more were female, and clonal diversity was possibly underestimated. The study found Spike-specific TCR breadth and depth rose after two AZD1222 doses.

The CDR3 loop spans 15 amino acids. Germline CDR1 is SGHAT and CDR2 is FQDESV (reference sequence). V was pared by 4 bases and J by 4 bases, with 17 bases between. The input for sequencing was peripheral blood, taken on day 0 of AZD1222 vaccination. The chain has TRBV11-1 and TRBJ2-7; TRBD1 is a possible D gene (6 bases). The TCR comes from an adult in good health. In DNA form, the CDR3 reads TGTGCCAGCAGCTCATCACAGGGAAAGGGTTACGAGCAGTACTTC. Its translation: CASSSSQGKGYEQYF.